These 12 T cell receptor beta chains were sequenced from one sample in a study of T cell repertoires in cytomegalovirus infection. The antigens these receptors bind are not known. MiXCR, run by TCRdb on the reads, gives a single entry per CDR3 protein. In the table there are 550,000 to 700,000 distinct CDR3 sequences, 40% of which are singletons. The source was cultured PBMCs, collected from culture after CMV antigen stimulation. The receptors originated from a human donor in good health (CMV status not recorded). Some clones in this sample may be carry-over from other donors' samples.

V and J are TRBV7-6 and TRBJ2-1; 11 nucleotides match TRBD2. With the DNA end fitting TRBJ2-7 better, the J assignment may be wrong. The CDR3 is made up of 15 amino acids. Germline V CDR1 and CDR2: SGHVS, FNYEAQ. CDR3 bases: TGTGCCAGCAGCATCCTAGCGGGAGGAGACAATGAGCAGTACTTC. Protein sequence: CASSILAGGDNEQYF.

Comments on this clonotype: The junction departs from germline at one end; a sequencing error may be responsible. The chain links TRBV12-3 or TRBV12-4 to TRBJ1-1; a possible D gene is TRBD1 (5 bases). The CDR3 contains 14 residues. CDR3 loop: CASSLRDPRIEALF. Here the CDR3 DNA reads TGTGCCAGCAGTTTGAGGGACCCTAGGATTGAAGCTTTGTTT.

This clonotype was seen many times. V usage is TRBV19 and J usage is TRBJ1-5; tentative D call: TRBD1 (5 bases). V lost 5 bases to trimming and J lost 0 bases, with 11 bases between them. The CDR3 consists of 15 residues. The germline V gene encodes CDR1 LNHDA and CDR2 SQIVND (reference sequence). This CDR3 is CASSPTAYSNQPQHF. CDR3 DNA sequence: TGTGCCAGTAGTCCGACAGCATATAGCAATCAGCCCCAGCATTTT.

This clonotype was counted many times. V gene TRBV7-8 combines with J gene TRBJ2-3; the match to TRBD2 covers 9 bases. The V and J ends lost 6 bases and 4 bases, in that order; junction bases with no gene match: 11. The germline V gene has CDR1 SGHVS and CDR2 FQNEAQ. The CDR3 loop spans 16 amino acids. In nucleotides, the CDR3 is TGTGCCAGCAGTCAAGGGGCGGGAGGGCGCCCAGATACGCAGTATTTT. Translating gives CASSQGAGGRPDTQYF.

This chain joins TRBV5-1 and TRBJ1-1; D is unclear. V lost 8 bases and J lost 5, with 19 bases in between. Germline V lookup: CDR1 SGHRS, CDR2 YFSETQ. The CDR3 consists of 14 residues. The CDR3 reads CASHSGVEGTEAFF. The CDR3 region has the DNA TGCGCCAGTCACTCCGGGGTAGAAGGGACTGAAGCTTTCTTT.

There are a few counts of this clonotype. This chain uses TRBV20-1 with TRBJ2-1; D might be TRBD2 (5 bases). The CDR3 spans 14 residues. Germline CDR1 DFQATT, CDR2 SNEGSKA (reference sequence). The ends were cut back, 3 bases at V and 9 bases at J, with 18 bases in the middle. For the CDR3, the DNA is TGCAGTGCTAGGAGGCCCGCCGGAGGTCTTGAGCAGTTCTTC. Translating gives CSARRPAGGLEQFF.

In DNA, the CDR3 is TGCAGTGCTACTAGCGGGGGGTCGAACACCGGGGAGCTGTTTTTT. Protein: CSATSGGSNTGELFF. The chain links TRBV20-1 to TRBJ2-2, with 11 bases fitting TRBD2. Germline lookup yields CDR1 DFQATT and CDR2 SNEGSKA (reference sequence). The V segment lost 4 bases and the J segment 0 bases; nucleotides outside the gene matches: 1. CDR3 length equals 15 residues.

This clonotype was observed a few times. The rearrangement joins TRBV28 to TRBJ1-2; D might be TRBD1 (6 bases). Between the trimmed V and J ends, which lost 4 bases and 4 bases, there was a span of 25 bases. Germline assignment: CDR1 MDHEN and CDR2 SYDVKM. The CDR3 runs to 18 residues. CDR3 amino acids: CASSSLDAFQGSSYGYTF. CDR3 in DNA: TGTGCCAGCAGTTCCCTCGACGCTTTTCAGGGGAGCAGCTATGGCTACACCTTC.

The rearrangement uses TRBV2 and TRBJ2-1; 12 nucleotides match TRBD2. The junction had 7 bases not matched to a gene; V was cut back by 6 bases and J by 4 bases. The CDR3 totals 16 residues. Germline V CDR1 and CDR2: SNHLY, FYNNEI. The CDR3 region has the DNA TGTGCCAGCAGAGGAACCGGGACTAGCGGGTACAATGAGCAGTTCTTC. It yields the protein CASRGTGTSGYNEQFF.

The V gene is TRBV18, the J gene TRBJ1-6; D gene ambiguous. V was cut by 3 bases and J by 0 bases, with 9 bases left in between. This CDR3 is built from 16 residues. Germline CDR1 and CDR2: KGHSH and LQKENI. CDR3 in DNA: TGTGCCAGCTCACCGGGGTTTAGCTCCTATAATTCACCCCTCCACTTT. It codes for CASSPGFSSYNSPLHF.

This chain connects TRBV6-6 to TRBJ2-5, with D possibly TRBD2 on 6 matching bases. Looked up from germline, CDR1 is MNHNY and CDR2 is SVGAGI (reference sequence). The V gene lost 2 bases and the J gene lost 2 bases, with 15 bases spanning the gap. CDR3 length equals 16 residues. CDR3 protein: CASSYVVAESQETQYF. The CDR3 DNA is TGTGCCAGCAGTTACGTAGTAGCGGAGTCTCAAGAGACCCAGTACTTC.

There are a few counts of this clonotype. The gene calls are TRBV19 and TRBJ1-4, with TRBD1 matching over 7 bases. CDR3 size: 14 residues. V lost 7 bases to trimming and J lost 7 bases; unmatched junction nucleotides: 9. Looked up from germline, CDR1 is LNHDA and CDR2 is SQIVND (reference sequence). In DNA, the CDR3 is TGTGCCAGTAACCCCCACAGGGGAGGTGAAAAACTGTTTTTT. Amino acids: CASNPHRGGEKLFF.